The present entry profiles one TCR beta chain with its context. Its antigen has not been determined. The record has no base qualities; no much larger clone is one base away. The donors were healthy, HIV-negative adults with no recently reported acute infections or vaccinations. Every donor was a Caucasian adult residing in Nashville, Tennessee, USA. CD4+ T cells were enriched by magnetic negative selection, after which naive cells were positively selected on CD45RA and the negative fraction was taken as the memory subset. After blood collection by leukapheresis, PBMCs were isolated using Ficoll-Histopaque density gradient centrifugation and then cryopreserved in the vapor phase of liquid nitrogen. Analytical flow cytometry was used to check the purity and quantity of each magnetically sorted T cell population. Genomic DNA was isolated from every sorted fraction and measured by UV absorbance on a Nanodrop 2000c.

Using the deep immunoSEQ assay, multiplex PCR amplified TCR CDR3 regions from genomic DNA. For each cell subset, the extracted genomic DNA was distributed evenly across all wells of several immunoSEQ 96-well plates, and each plate served as one replicate. For sorted subsets, each replicate PCR was loaded with approximately 200 ng genomic DNA, equivalent to about 30,000 T cell genomes. Purified libraries were quantified with a Qubit 3.0 fluorometer, sized on a Bioanalyzer 2100, and re-quantified with the KAPA Library Quantification kit. A separate single-read 150-cycle Illumina NextSeq 550 flow cell was used to sequence each immunoSEQ 96-well plate. The authors' analysis ran thus. The immunoSEQ output contained only junctional sequences without quality scores, so filtering could not match that applied to full-length reads. To assign V/J genes and CDR3, sequences were annotated against IMGT germline references using PyIR, a Python wrapper for IgBLAST v1.9. Reads were removed for weak V/J assignments (E-value above 1e-6), missing CDR3, stop codons, out-of-frame junctions, or ambiguous translated residues. V3J clonotypes were defined as sequences sharing the same inferred V gene, J gene, and CDR3 amino acid sequence. Percentage overlap between repertoires was computed as shared unique clonotypes divided by the size of the smaller repertoire. Richness of each repertoire was evaluated using RTK rarefaction, the Chao1 estimator, and Recon v2.1 estimates of unobserved clonotypes. For all TCRbeta clonotypes obtained by the gDNA method from a handful of donors, generation probabilities were computed with OLGA. Imported from immuneACCESS, the table was reduced by TCRdb to in-frame sequences with V and J called. These copies leave out some clones; in studies compared against another copy, an unresolved V gene accounts for under half, and the cause of the remainder is not known. D and trimming come from the DNA, and the V and J calls and clone size come from that table. The sample data list over 850,000 clones, and roughly 74% of these were observed just once. The ten largest make up more than 0.55% of the sample.

For CDR1 and CDR2, the germline V gene lists SGHTA and FQGNSA. V gives up 4 bases and J gives up 0 bases, and the segment between their germline ends measures 10 bases. Including cysteine and phenylalanine, the CDR3 has 15 amino acids. The entry retains the CDR3 DNA only, 45 bases that are in frame from base 1. The data originate from a study of shared clonotypes between healthy human individuals (dated by TCRdb to between 2020 and 2021). Concerning the study at large: The cohort included three men and two women between 18 and 49 years of age. For each donor, CD4 naive and CD4 memory were each run on three plates, CD8 naive on two plates, and CD8 memory on one plate. Blood TCR repertoires of roughly 5 healthy adults were deeply sequenced to estimate repertoire size and the extent of clonotype sharing between individuals. Libraries were prepared and TCR repertoires were sequenced by different laboratories using diverse techniques, in order to increase sequencing depth and limit assay-specific biases. Leukapheresis yielded between about 0.94 and 10 billion PBMCs per donor. The full study reports these points: Even with the large sequencing depth, rarefaction of the sorted-subset datasets indicated that sequencing was incomplete. Based on pairwise subsampling, the degree of clonotype sharing among donors was expected to be affected by sequencing depth. Clonotypes shared by all four sorted-subset donors showed higher generation probabilities than non-shared clonotypes. Around 5.4% of naive CD4, 3.5% of naive CD8, about 2.1% of memory CD4, and 0.4% of memory CD8 clonotypes were shared across a handful of donors. Larger estimated clonotype richness was generally found for naive subsets than for memory subsets. Sampling was limited to blood, and TCR repertoires in tissue likely differ from TCR repertoires in blood. The small number of donors limited the genetic and exposure-history diversity represented.

The receptor comes from a man between 18 and 35 years old in good health. Some clones in this sample may be carry-over from other donors' samples. The sample was memory CD4+ T cells from PBMCs. This specimen's cell subset or site label, per the study, means: CD45RA-negative fraction. The sequence joins TRBV7-2 to TRBJ1-3; the D gene lacks a confident call. The CDR3 protein sequence reads: CASSSQLSSGNTIYF. The nucleotides read TGTGCCAGCAGCTCACAGCTGAGCTCTGGAAACACCATATATTTT.